This TCR beta chain emerged from a study of OX40 agonist ivuxolimab in advanced cancers. Study at large: Given to patients was ivuxolimab, an agonistic anti-OX40 (CD134) antibody. Allowance was made for prior anti-PD-1, anti-PD-L1 or anti-CTLA-4 therapy, and about 40% had some. Study outcomes and limitations: Fewer expanded clones were found on average in CD4+ than in CD8+ T cells. CD4+ and CD8+ blood T cells expanded clonally by week 6 at 0.1 to 3.0 mg/kg.

Some clones are missing from TCRdb's copy, which holds only in-frame ones; the method was immunoSEQ multiplex PCR. The sample gives 55,000 to 70,000 clones, 75% to 90% of which show up once; roughly 2% is in the top ten. On this clone itself: Antigen unknown.

The starting material was CD4+ or CD8+ T cells sorted from blood, obtained in a trial of the OX40 agonist ivuxolimab. The clonotype comes from an adult with an advanced solid tumor such as melanoma, head and neck, liver or kidney cancer.

In nucleotides, the CDR3 is TGTGCCAGCAGTGAGTTAAGTTACAATGAGCAGTTCTTC. Protein sequence: CASSELSYNEQFF. V usage is TRBV6-1 and J usage is TRBJ2-1, with D uncertain. Germline CDR1 and CDR2: MNHNS and SASEGT. The CDR3 consists of 13 residues. V was trimmed by 3 bases and J by 4 bases, leaving 7 bases between them.